These 29 T cell receptor beta chains came from one sample sequenced in a study of blood T cells in healthy people across ages. The authors ran a second PCR of 7 to 11 cycles using a sample-barcoded 5' primer and a J-beta primer mix. TCRdb fed the 5' RACE reads into MiXCR, producing one record per CDR3 protein. The repertoire holds 600,000 to 850,000 distinct CDR3 sequences, with around 25% as singletons. The sample was also reused in another study, on T cells of mothers and their children.

The specimen sequenced was blood. The receptor set was obtained from a boy aged 5-17 years in good health.

This clonotype was found a few times. J is TRBJ1-4 and V is TRBV12-3 or TRBV12-4; a weak D match, TRBD1 (5 bases). Trimming cost V 5 bases and J 1 base, with 14 bases left between them. The CDR3 covers 16 residues. The CDR3 DNA is TGTGCCAGCAGTCCCCGTCGGGGGTTAACTAATGAAAAACTGTTTTTT. It encodes CASSPRRGLTNEKLFF.

In its sample, this clonotype was seen a few times. This chain uses TRBV27 with TRBJ1-1; unclear D gene. The length of the CDR3 is 13 residues. The germline V gene has CDR1 MNHEY and CDR2 SMNVEV (reference sequence). Trimming pared 4 bases from V and 0 bases from J, leaving 6 bases between. CDR3 nucleotides: TGTGCCAGCAGTTCCTACTTGAACACTGAAGCTTTCTTT. Amino acids: CASSSYLNTEAFF.

The chain couples TRBV9 to TRBJ2-7; TRBD1 might be the D (5 bases). CDR1 is SGDLS, CDR2 YYNGEE, per germline. Between the trimmed V and J ends, which lost 4 bases and 4 bases, there was a span of 12 bases. The CDR3 runs to 13 residues. This CDR3 reads CASSPGFGYEQYF. The CDR3 nucleotides read TGTGCCAGCAGCCCAGGGTTTGGTTACGAGCAGTACTTC.

V is TRBV5-6 and J is TRBJ2-2; unclear D gene. Germline lookup yields CDR1 SGHDT and CDR2 YYEEEE. Trimming shortened V by 4 bases and J by 5 bases, and 18 bases separated the two germline ends. The CDR3 has 16 amino acids. The CDR3 spells CASSLYSFGRTGELFF. The CDR3 DNA reads as TGTGCCAGCAGCCTGTATTCTTTTGGGCGGACCGGGGAGCTGTTTTTT.

This clonotype was seen only a few times. The chain uses TRBV7-9 and TRBJ1-4; possibly TRBD1 for D (6 bases). There are 14 residues in the CDR3. The germline V gene has CDR1 SEHNR and CDR2 FQNEAQ (reference sequence). The V end lost 5 bases, the J end lost 7 bases, and 14 bases lay between the germline ends. The CDR3 loop reads CASSLDRELEKLFF. CDR3 in DNA: TGTGCCAGCAGCCTGGACAGAGAACTTGAAAAACTGTTTTTT.

The chain is built from TRBV7-9 and TRBJ2-6; no clear D gene. V was shortened by 3 bases and J by 2 bases, with 8 bases between the two germline ends. The CDR3 is made up of 15 amino acids. Germline values: CDR1 SEHNR, CDR2 FQNEAQ (reference sequence). In DNA, the CDR3 is TGTGCCAGCAGCTTGGTTACCACTGGGGCCAACGTCCTGACTTTC. Translating it yields CASSLVTTGANVLTF.

Here the CDR3 reads CASGSARDRETQYF. The CDR3 bases are TGTGCTAGTGGTTCAGCCCGGGACAGGGAGACCCAGTACTTC. The rearrangement links TRBV12-5 to TRBJ2-5; the match to TRBD1 covers 8 bases. Germline assignment: CDR1 LGHNT and CDR2 FRNRAP. The CDR3 runs to 14 residues. The junction had 6 bases not matched to a gene; V was cut back by 4 bases and J by 5 bases.

The rearrangement links TRBV28 to TRBJ2-5, with no clear D. Between the trimmed V and J ends, which lost 3 bases and 2 bases, there was a span of 10 bases. The germline CDR1 and CDR2 sequences are MDHEN and SYDVKM. This CDR3 spans 14 amino acids. The CDR3 is CASSFWSSQETQYF. The CDR3 DNA follows: TGTGCCAGCAGTTTTTGGTCCAGTCAAGAGACCCAGTACTTC.

The chain employs TRBV2 and TRBJ2-3; maybe TRBD1 (6 bases). CDR3 length: 14 residues. Germline lookup yields CDR1 SNHLY and CDR2 FYNNEI. Between the trimmed V and J ends, which lost 7 bases and 0 bases, there was a span of 11 bases. The CDR3 DNA reads TGTGCCAGCACCCAGACAGGAAGCACAGATACGCAGTATTTT. This codes for CASTQTGSTDTQYF. The full variable domain, its missing parts supplied by reference TRBV2 and TRBJ2-3, is EPEVTQTPSHQVTQMGQEVILRCVPISNHLYFYWYRQILGQKVEFLVSFYNNEISEKSEIFDDQFSVERPDGSNFTLKIRSTKLEDSAMYFCASTQTGSTDTQYFGPGTRLTVL.

This clonotype was counted a few times. The V and J genes are TRBV24-1 and TRBJ2-2; possible D gene TRBD2, 7 bases. The CDR3 loop spans 17 amino acids. V lost 4 bases and J lost 5, with 19 bases in between. Germline V gene sequence: CDR1 KGHDR, CDR2 SFDVKD. The DNA of the CDR3 is TGTGCCACCAGTGACCCCTTGGGAGGGGGGAAAACCGGGGAGCTGTTTTTT. Its protein product is CATSDPLGGGKTGELFF.

This clonotype was seen more than once but under ten times. The CDR3 coding sequence is TGTGCCAGCTGCAAGGGAGAAGCTGGGGCCAACGTCCTGACTTTC. Translated: CASCKGEAGANVLTF. The V and J genes are TRBV9 and TRBJ2-6, with a tentative D call TRBD2 (5 bases). The CDR3 length is 15 residues. Germline V gene data show CDR1 as SGDLS and CDR2 as YYNGEE. Deletions cut 7 bases from V and 2 bases from J, with 13 bases between.

This clonotype was detected only a few times. V gene TRBV9 combines with J gene TRBJ2-1; D is unresolved. CDR3 length: 15 residues. Trimming took off 3 bases at V and 0 bases at J, with 10 bases between the two ends. Per the germline V gene, CDR1 is SGDLS and CDR2 is YYNGEE. The CDR3 coding sequence is TGTGCCAGCAGCGAGGTGACCGGCTCCTACAATGAGCAGTTCTTC. Amino acids: CASSEVTGSYNEQFF.

This clonotype was counted between two and nine times. The chain carries TRBV29-1 and TRBJ2-1; D perhaps matches TRBD2 (5 bases). From germline, CDR1 is SQVTM and CDR2 ANQGSEA. V lost 4 bases to trimming and J lost 0 bases, with 22 bases between them. This CDR3 is built from 18 residues. CDR3 sequence reads: CSVGARWAGLNSYNEQFF. In DNA form, the CDR3 reads TGCAGCGTTGGGGCCCGTTGGGCGGGCCTCAACTCCTACAATGAGCAGTTCTTC.

The chain employs TRBV7-9 and TRBJ1-2; no clear D gene. From germline, CDR1 is SEHNR and CDR2 FQNEAQ (reference sequence). V lost 1 base, J lost 4 bases, and 10 bases lay in between. This CDR3 comprises 14 residues. The CDR3 spells CASSLGMDPYGYTF. In nucleotides, the CDR3 is TGTGCCAGCAGCTTAGGGATGGACCCCTATGGCTACACCTTC.

The chain employs TRBV27 and TRBJ2-1; no clear D gene. There are 15 residues in the CDR3. The V gene lost 5 bases and the J gene lost 3 bases, with 14 bases spanning the gap. CDR1 and CDR2 from the germline V gene are MNHEY and SMNVEV (reference sequence). CDR3 coding DNA: TGTGCCAGCAGTGAACTACAAACGGACTACAATGAGCAGTTCTTC. This encodes CASSELQTDYNEQFF.

The V gene is TRBV6-5, the J gene TRBJ2-3; D unclear. Germline V gives CDR1 MNHEY, CDR2 SVGAGI. V dropped 0 bases and J dropped 1 base, with 11 bases sitting between them. The CDR3 is made up of 16 amino acids. The CDR3 coding sequence is TGTGCCAGCAGTTACTCTTTTCGTGGAGGCACAGATACGCAGTATTTT. It is translated as CASSYSFRGGTDTQYF.

This rearrangement joins TRBV6-5 to TRBJ1-2; D is undetermined. The V gene lost 5 bases and the J gene lost 3 bases, with 10 bases spanning the gap. The CDR3 is 13 amino acids. Germline CDR1 and CDR2: MNHEY and SVGAGI. The CDR3 DNA reads as TGTGCCAGCAGTGACGGAGCTCACTATGGCTACACCTTC. This sequence encodes CASSDGAHYGYTF.

This clonotype occurred a few times. V usage is TRBV10-3 and J usage is TRBJ2-2, with D possibly being TRBD2 (5 bases). Germline CDR1 and CDR2: ENHRY and SYGVKD. V shed 4 bases and J shed 2 bases, with 8 bases lying between them. The CDR3 loop spans 14 amino acids. For the CDR3, the DNA is TGTGCCATCAGTGGGCTAGCAAACACCGGGGAGCTGTTTTTT. Translated, it gives CAISGLANTGELFF.

V is TRBV12-3 or TRBV12-4 and J is TRBJ2-5; perhaps TRBD2 as D (5 bases). The CDR3 runs to 14 residues. V lost 4 bases and J 4 bases, leaving 13 bases between the germline ends. Written as DNA, the CDR3 is TGTGCCAGCAGTTCACAAGGGAGCTTAGAGACCCAGTACTTC. It encodes CASSSQGSLETQYF.

The chain employs TRBV3-1 and TRBJ2-5; the match to TRBD2 covers 12 bases. The J call could be wrong; TRBJ2-7 is a better fit for the DNA end. CDR3 length equals 17 residues. The germline CDR1 and CDR2 sequences are LGHDT and YNNKEL (reference sequence). The DNA of the CDR3 is TGTGCCAGCAGTCAGAGTCTTGTGACTAGCGGGAGTGGCGAGCAGTACTTC. Translation gives CASSQSLVTSGSGEQYF.

This clonotype was observed a few times. The chain recombines TRBV29-1 with TRBJ2-5; D may be TRBD2 (6 bases). The ends were cut back, 7 bases at V and 4 bases at J, with 13 bases in the middle. CDR1 and CDR2 (germline): SQVTM, ANQGSEA. The CDR3 is 12 amino acids. The CDR3 is CSGLLGGETQYF. The CDR3 nucleotides are TGCAGCGGACTACTCGGGGGAGAGACCCAGTACTTC.

The J gene is TRBJ2-3, the V gene TRBV2; 8 bases fit TRBD2. The CDR3 runs to 14 residues. CDR1 and CDR2 (germline): SNHLY, FYNNEI. The trim removed 6 bases at V and 2 bases at J, leaving 4 bases unmatched. DNA of the CDR3: TGTGCCAGCAGAAGAGCGGGAGACACAGATACGCAGTATTTT. This translates into CASRRAGDTDTQYF.

In its sample, this clonotype was seen many times. The chain combines TRBV28 with TRBJ1-2; D gene uncertain. Trimming removed 10 bases at V and 5 bases at J, with 14 bases between. Per the germline V gene, CDR1 is MDHEN and CDR2 is SYDVKM. The CDR3 contains 12 residues. The CDR3 region is CATQTGPYGYTF. The CDR3 DNA reads as TGTGCCACCCAAACGGGTCCTTATGGCTACACCTTC.

Only a few counts were recorded for this clonotype. The gene calls are TRBV20-1 and TRBJ1-4; D not resolved. CDR3 length: 14 amino acids. Trimming removed 3 bases from V and 8 bases from J, with 16 bases in between. Germline assignment: CDR1 DFQATT and CDR2 SNEGSKA (reference sequence). CDR3 nucleotides: TGCAGTGCTAGCTTTGTCAGTGACGCGGAAAAACTGTTTTTT. Translation: CSASFVSDAEKLFF.

This clonotype turned up a few times. This rearrangement joins TRBV27 to TRBJ2-5; 9 bases match TRBD2. The DNA matches TRBJ2-1 better at its end, which makes the J call doubtful. Germline loops: CDR1 MNHEY, CDR2 SMNVEV (reference sequence). The length of the CDR3 is 14 residues. CDR3 sequence (DNA): TGTGCCAGCAGTTTATTAGCGGGAGCCCCTGAGCAGTTCTTC. Amino acids: CASSLLAGAPEQFF.

This chain uses TRBV18 with TRBJ2-5; weak D call: TRBD2 (5 bases). This CDR3 is 14 amino acids long. Germline lookup yields CDR1 KGHSH and CDR2 LQKENI. Trimming left V 2 bases short and J 4 bases short, with 11 bases between. CDR3 in DNA: TGTGCCAGCTCACCAGAGCTTCGGGGAGAGACCCAGTACTTC. Protein: CASSPELRGETQYF.

The V gene is TRBV3-1, the J gene TRBJ2-2; 7 bases agree with TRBD1. Germline lookup yields CDR1 LGHDT and CDR2 YNNKEL (reference sequence). V dropped 2 bases and J dropped 6; count of bases not matched to a gene: 3. This CDR3 region has 14 residues. Here the CDR3 reads CASSQQDRAGELFF. The DNA for the CDR3 is TGTGCCAGCAGCCAACAAGACAGGGCCGGGGAGCTGTTTTTT.

J is TRBJ2-1 and V is TRBV9, with TRBD2 as a possible D gene (5 bases). Trimming cost V 3 bases and J 15 bases, with 16 bases left between them. The CDR3 loop spans 12 amino acids. Germline values: CDR1 SGDLS, CDR2 YYNGEE. The CDR3 nucleotides are TGTGCCAGCAGCGCTGGACTTACATTCCCGTTCTTC. It translates to CASSAGLTFPFF. Together with reference TRBV9 and TRBJ2-1, the CDR3 gives the full variable domain: DSGVTQTPKHLITATGQRVTLRCSPRSGDLSVYWYQQSLDQGLQFLIQYYNGEERAKGNILERFSAQQFPDLHSELNLSSLELGDSALYFCASSAGLTFPFFGPGTRLTVL.

This clonotype was found a few times. The chain combines TRBV11-2 with TRBJ2-1; a possible D gene is TRBD1 (6 bases). Trimming left V 4 bases short and J 2 bases short, with 12 bases between. The CDR3 is 15 residues long. The germline V gene encodes CDR1 SGHAT and CDR2 FQNNGV. CDR3 DNA sequence: TGTGCCAGCAGCTACACCGGGACACCCTACAATGAGCAGTTCTTC. Amino acid sequence: CASSYTGTPYNEQFF.